This TCR beta chain appears in the sequencing data of a study of cytomegalovirus exposure and HLA in healthy donors. Trimming removed 4 bases from V and 4 bases from J; junction bases left unmatched: 12. CDR1 KGHSH and CDR2 LQKENI come from the germline V gene. The CDR3 spans 16 residues. With 60 Vbeta and 13 Jbeta primers, the PCR was carried out. Clones were sequenced by immunoSEQ multiplex PCR, and TCRdb holds only the in-frame ones, with some missing. The sample lists about 220,000 clones, around 79% seen once, with approximately 1.8% in the top ten. This chain joins TRBV18 and TRBJ1-1; the match to TRBD1 covers 7 bases. The sequencing sample was made of PBMCs. The receptor comes from a male donor in good health and CMV-seronegative. The CDR3 sequence: CASSRAGTVTVTEAFF. CDR3 nucleotide sequence: TGTGCCAGCTCACGCGCCGGGACAGTTACGGTCACTGAAGCTTTCTTT.